This entry lists 14 T cell receptor beta chains sequenced from one sample in a study of siplizumab effects on memory and regulatory T cells. This table comes from immunoSEQ multiplex PCR, and its TCRdb copy is limited to in-frame clones, with some not included. This sample carries some 100,000 clones, roughly 96% of them seen once, and the ten largest clones take around 0.03%. The source material was naive CD4+ T cells sorted from blood. The receptors here all came from a human donor in good health.

This chain connects TRBV5-1 to TRBJ2-7, with TRBD1 matching over 7 bases. CDR1 and CDR2 (germline): SGHRS, YFSETQ. Unmatched junction bases numbered 5, after V lost 4 bases and J lost 4 bases. The length of the CDR3 is 13 residues. The CDR3 DNA follows: TGCGCCAGCAGCGGGACAGCGTTATACGAGCAGTACTTC. Its translation: CASSGTALYEQYF.

The chain uses TRBV19 and TRBJ1-5; D call uncertain. V dropped 4 bases and J dropped 5 bases, with 6 bases sitting between them. This CDR3 spans 12 amino acids. Germline V gene data show CDR1 as LNHDA and CDR2 as SQIVND (reference sequence). The CDR3 coding sequence is TGTGCCAGTAGTAAGTGGGATCAGCCCCAGCATTTT. Protein product: CASSKWDQPQHF.

The chain couples TRBV11-1 to TRBJ2-1; either TRBD1 or TRBD2 may fit D (6 bases each). Germline V gene sequence: CDR1 SGHAT, CDR2 FQDESV (reference sequence). The CDR3 consists of 12 residues. V dropped 4 bases and J dropped 6 bases, with 7 bases sitting between them. The CDR3 DNA is TGTGCCAGCAGCTCGGGGGCCAATGAGCAGTTCTTC. This translates into CASSSGANEQFF.

The V and J genes are TRBV4-1 and TRBJ2-5; 8 bases map to TRBD2. Germline V gene lookup returns CDR1 MGHRA and CDR2 YSYEKL. After removal of 0 bases from V and 3 bases from J, the junction contained 9 bases not matched to a gene. The CDR3 has 17 residues. The DNA of the CDR3 is TGCGCCAGCAGCCAAGATCCCTTTAGCGGGGAAAAAGAGACCCAGTACTTC. This sequence encodes CASSQDPFSGEKETQYF.

This clone appeared once. This chain uses TRBV4-2 with TRBJ1-1, with 9 bases identical to TRBD1. J was trimmed by 0 bases and V by 0 bases; bases with no gene match: 20. CDR3 length equals 22 residues. Germline V gene data show CDR1 as LGHNA and CDR2 as YNFKEQ. This CDR3 is CASSQEHPRLSGQGTMNTEAFF. The CDR3 nucleotides are TGTGCCAGCAGCCAAGAACATCCGAGGTTGTCGGGACAGGGCACCATGAACACTGAAGCTTTCTTT.

In DNA form, the CDR3 reads TGTGCCAGTAGTAAAAGTCAGGAGACCCAGTACTTC. Translated: CASSKSQETQYF. The chain employs TRBV19 and TRBJ2-5; D unclear. V shed 4 bases and J shed 5 bases, with 8 bases lying between them. There are 12 residues in the CDR3. CDR1 is LNHDA and CDR2 is SQIVND in the germline V gene (reference sequence).

The chain combines TRBV6-5 with TRBJ2-1; weak D call: TRBD1 (6 bases). Trimming removed 4 bases at V and 2 bases at J, with 6 bases between. This CDR3 is built from 13 residues. Germline V gives CDR1 MNHEY, CDR2 SVGAGI. This CDR3 is CASSWDTYNEQFF. In DNA, the CDR3 is TGTGCCAGCAGTTGGGACACCTACAATGAGCAGTTCTTC.

The chain has TRBV19 and TRBJ2-1; 8 nucleotides agree with TRBD1. The CDR3 is 15 amino acids. Germline-derived CDR1 and CDR2 are LNHDA and SQIVND (reference sequence). The junction had 9 bases not matched to a gene; V was cut back by 4 bases and J by 7 bases. In DNA, the CDR3 is TGTGCCAGTAGTAGGGGAGGACAGGGCTGGAATGAGCAGTTCTTC. Translating gives CASSRGGQGWNEQFF.

The chain employs TRBV7-2 and TRBJ1-5; D may be TRBD1 (5 bases). From germline, CDR1 is SGHTA and CDR2 FQGNSA. Trimming pared 4 bases from V and 7 bases from J, leaving 14 bases between. This CDR3 is 14 amino acids long. The CDR3 spells CASSSEWGGQPQHF. The DNA for the CDR3 is TGTGCCAGCAGCTCCGAGTGGGGGGGGCAGCCCCAGCATTTT.

The chain has TRBV30 and TRBJ2-3, with 7 bases aligning to TRBD2. Germline V gives CDR1 GTSNPN, CDR2 SVGIG (reference sequence). Losses at the gene ends were 4 bases for V and 0 bases for J; bases not matched to a gene: 4. The CDR3 has 14 amino acids. CDR3 amino acids: CAWTRGVSTDTQYF. The CDR3 DNA sequence: TGTGCCTGGACTCGGGGGGTTAGCACAGATACGCAGTATTTT. Drawing the rest from reference TRBV30 and TRBJ2-3, the complete variable domain is SQTIHQWPATLVQPVGSPLSLECTVEGTSNPNLYWYRQAAGRGLQLLFYSVGIGQISSEVPQNLSASRPQDRQFILSSKKLLLSDSGFYLCAWTRGVSTDTQYFGPGTRLTVL.

The genes are TRBV4-3 and TRBJ1-1; possibly TRBD1 for D (6 bases). Germline V gene data show CDR1 as LGHNA and CDR2 as YSLEER. V dropped 0 bases and J dropped 2 bases, with 13 bases sitting between them. The CDR3 is 16 amino acids. CDR3 in amino acids: CASSQDSRTVNTEAFF. CDR3 nucleotides: TGCGCCAGCAGCCAAGATAGCCGGACAGTAAACACTGAAGCTTTCTTT.

The chain links TRBV5-1 to TRBJ1-4, with D uncertain. Germline V gene lookup returns CDR1 SGHRS and CDR2 YFSETQ. This CDR3 contains 15 residues. V gave up 0 bases and J gave up 4 bases, with 10 bases separating them. CDR3 nucleotides: TGCGCCAGCAGCTTGGGTTCCCGGCTTAATGAAAAACTGTTTTTT. It is translated as CASSLGSRLNEKLFF.

This chain uses TRBV5-1 with TRBJ2-3; possible D gene TRBD1, 6 bases. Deletions cut 7 bases from V and 1 base from J, with 22 bases between. Per the germline V gene, CDR1 is SGHRS and CDR2 is YFSETQ. This CDR3 region has 17 residues. The CDR3 protein is CASSRPQKQGRTDTQYF. Here the CDR3 DNA reads TGCGCCAGCTCCAGACCCCAAAAACAGGGCCGCACAGATACGCAGTATTTT.

The gene calls are TRBV27 and TRBJ1-3, with 10 bases lining up with TRBD1. The trim removed 2 bases at V and 2 bases at J, leaving 12 bases unmatched. This CDR3 has 19 residues. The germline gives CDR1 MNHEY, CDR2 SMNVEV (reference sequence). DNA for the CDR3: TGTGCCAGCAGTTTACCCGACAGGGGGCCACCCATCGCTGGAAACACCATATATTTT. The encoded protein is CASSLPDRGPPIAGNTIYF.